Below, one T cell receptor (beta chain) is given with its context. The antigen is undetermined. Amplification targeted TCR beta CDR3 regions from RNA transcripts. A first-round RT-PCR of the TCR CDR3 used the HTBI primer set. One entry per CDR3 protein, called by TCRdb with MiXCR from the multiplex PCR reads. This sample has 400,000 to 550,000 distinct CDR3 sequences, with around 24% found just once. The sample belongs to a study of T cells in Graves' hyperthyroidism and ophthalmopathy. Overall study results and limits: Most thyroid clonotypes that were expanded above 0.001 also turned up in blood.

The CDR3 extends over 15 amino acids. The germline CDR1 and CDR2 sequences are MGHRA and YSYEKL. V lost 1 base and J lost 5, with 12 bases in between. What was sequenced was blood. The chain carries TRBV4-1 and TRBJ1-5; no reliable D call. The clonotype comes from a woman in her twenties or thirties with Graves' ophthalmopathy. CDR3 region: CASSQAEQSYQPQHF. As DNA, the CDR3 is TGCGCCAGCAGCCAAGCGGAGCAGAGCTATCAGCCCCAGCATTTT.